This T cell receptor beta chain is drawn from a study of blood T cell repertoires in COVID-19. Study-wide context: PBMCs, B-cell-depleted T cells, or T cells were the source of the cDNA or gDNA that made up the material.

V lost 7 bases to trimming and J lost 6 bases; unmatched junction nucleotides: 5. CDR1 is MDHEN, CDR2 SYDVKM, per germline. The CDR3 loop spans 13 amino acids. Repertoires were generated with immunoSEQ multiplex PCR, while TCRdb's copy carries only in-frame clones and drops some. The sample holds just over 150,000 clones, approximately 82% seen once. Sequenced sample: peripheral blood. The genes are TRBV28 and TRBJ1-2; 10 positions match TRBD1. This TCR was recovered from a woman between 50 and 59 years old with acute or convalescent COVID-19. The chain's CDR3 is CASTDRGQDGYTF. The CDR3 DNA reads TGTGCCAGCACCGACAGGGGGCAAGATGGCTACACCTTC.